This T cell receptor beta chain was sequenced for a study of cytomegalovirus exposure and HLA in healthy donors. Turning to the study itself: A subsequent analysis stated that the roughly 130 validation repertoires were run on the same platform as the roughly 700 first-cohort repertoires.

Profiling relied on immunoSEQ multiplex PCR, and the TCRdb table lists in-frame clones only, not all of them. The data show 120,000 or so clones, under 90% seen once. Study outcomes and limitations: Specific recognition of CMV antigens was confirmed in vitro for a few chains (all CMV-associated). First-cohort TCR clusters were later found to tend to co-occur in the 90 to 150 validation repertoires.

CDR1 and CDR2 from the germline V gene are MNHEY and SVGAGI. Trimming stripped 5 bases from V and 4 bases from J, with 11 bases between. The CDR3 sequence is 13 residues long. For this clone: Its antigen is currently unknown.

The chain couples TRBV6-5 to TRBJ1-2, with D uncertain. The sequenced sample consisted of PBMCs. This clonotype was sampled from a woman aged 30 to 39 in good health and CMV-seronegative. Here the CDR3 reads CASSVGEGYGYTF. In DNA, the CDR3 is TGTGCCAGCAGTGTCGGGGAGGGCTATGGCTACACCTTC.